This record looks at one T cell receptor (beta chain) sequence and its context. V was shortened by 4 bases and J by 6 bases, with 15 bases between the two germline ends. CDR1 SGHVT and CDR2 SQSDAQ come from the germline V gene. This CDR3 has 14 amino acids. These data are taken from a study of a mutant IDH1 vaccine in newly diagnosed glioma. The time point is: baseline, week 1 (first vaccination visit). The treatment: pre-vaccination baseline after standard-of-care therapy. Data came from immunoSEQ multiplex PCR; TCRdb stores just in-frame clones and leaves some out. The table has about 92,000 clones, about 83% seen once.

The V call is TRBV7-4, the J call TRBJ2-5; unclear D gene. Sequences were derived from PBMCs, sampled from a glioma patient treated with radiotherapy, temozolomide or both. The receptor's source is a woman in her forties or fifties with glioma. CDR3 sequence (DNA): TGTGCCAGCAGCTACGGGCAGAGAGAACAGACCCAGTACTTC. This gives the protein CASSYGQREQTQYF.